This T cell receptor (beta chain) was identified in a study of blood T cell repertoires in COVID-19. Overall study context: Some COVID-19 samples were acute and others convalescent; all came from the United States, Italy and Spain.

Germline V gene data show CDR1 as MNHEY and CDR2 as SVGAGI. Trimming removed 6 bases from V and 0 bases from J, with 8 bases in between. This CDR3 region has 13 residues. Sequenced by immunoSEQ multiplex PCR; TCRdb stores in-frame clones only, minus some. The sample includes fewer than 20,000 clones, roughly 91% of them seen just once. The sequence came from a human donor in a cohort sampled during active COVID-19. This chain uses TRBV6-5 with TRBJ1-1, with TRBD1 as a possible D gene (5 bases). The sample was peripheral blood. CDR3 sequence reads: CASRGQLNTEAFF. CDR3 in DNA: TGTGCCAGCAGGGGGCAGCTGAACACTGAAGCTTTCTTT.